This T cell receptor beta chain comes out of a study of blood T cell repertoires in COVID-19. Study-level background: T cells, B-cell-depleted T cells, or PBMCs provided the cDNA or gDNA that served as material.

Seattle enrolled patients during active infection and tracked them longitudinally. CDR1 and CDR2 (germline): GTSNPN, SVGIG (reference sequence). J gave up 1 base and V 0 bases, and 1 base lay outside the gene matches. The CDR3 totals 14 residues. Source study methods: For nucleated cells, counts were estimated from reference gene primer amplification. Libraries were prepared by immunoSEQ multiplex PCR; TCRdb keeps only in-frame clonotypes and omits some of them. V and J calls plus clone size are reproduced from that table; the DNA served to infer D and trimming. Of fewer than 450,000 clones in the sample, 88% were seen once.

The sequenced material came from peripheral blood. The clonotype originates from a woman in her seventies with COVID-19, enrolled during active disease. The chain combines TRBV30 with TRBJ1-1; 8 nucleotides align to TRBD1. The CDR3 sequence is CAWSVTGANTEAFF. The CDR3 nucleotides read TGTGCCTGGAGTGTGACAGGGGCGAACACTGAAGCTTTCTTT.